The 25 T cell receptor beta chains in this list originate from one sample, sequenced in a study of shared clonotypes between healthy human individuals. Profiled with immunoSEQ multiplex PCR; TCRdb holds only in-frame clones, not every one. The table records about half a million clones, approximately 78% of them present only once. The sequenced sample was PBMCs. These receptors were obtained from a woman aged 40 to 50 in good health. Some clones in this sample may be carry-over from other donors' samples.

This clone was seen once. The chain carries TRBV20-1 and TRBJ1-1; unclear D gene. The CDR3 runs 11 residues. The V gene's germline CDR1 is DFQATT and CDR2 SNEGSKA (reference sequence). V was shortened by 3 bases and J by 7 bases, with 9 bases between the two germline ends. As DNA, the CDR3 is TGCAGTGCTAGTAAATCCTTTGAAGCTTTCTTT. Translation gives CSASKSFEAFF.

The gene calls are TRBV5-1 and TRBJ2-5; TRBD1 aligns across 7 bases. Germline V gene sequence: CDR1 SGHRS, CDR2 YFSETQ. This CDR3 is built from 16 residues. After removal of 1 base from V and 5 bases from J, the junction contained 11 bases not matched to a gene. CDR3 sequence (DNA): TGCGCCAGCAGCTTGTCCCCAGGGGGTGGTGGCGAGACCCAGTACTTC. Translation gives CASSLSPGGGGETQYF. Using reference TRBV5-1 and TRBJ2-5 for the parts outside the CDR3, the full variable domain is KAGVTQTPRYLIKTRGQQVTLSCSPISGHRSVSWYQQTPGQGLQFLFEYFSETQRNKGNFPGRFSGRQFSNSRSEMNVSTLELGDSALYLCASSLSPGGGGETQYFGPGTRLLVL.

The rearrangement uses TRBV7-2 and TRBJ2-1; D may be TRBD1 or TRBD2 (5 bases each). The ends were cut back, 3 bases at V and 13 bases at J, with 28 bases in the middle. CDR1 and CDR2 (germline): SGHTA, FQGNSA. The CDR3 runs to 17 residues. The CDR3 nucleotides read TGTGCCAGCAGCTTTGGGGGTAGCACTTTTTTGGGTCTGGGACAGTTCTTC. It codes for CASSFGGSTFLGLGQFF.

This chain links TRBV7-8 with TRBJ2-2; D is perhaps TRBD2 (6 bases). The V end lost 2 bases, the J end lost 7 bases, and 14 bases lay between the germline ends. The CDR3 is 15 amino acids. CDR1 and CDR2 (germline): SGHVS, FQNEAQ. The CDR3 loop reads CASSLMRGEGGELFF. The CDR3 region has the DNA TGTGCCAGCAGCTTAATGCGGGGAGAGGGCGGGGAGCTGTTTTTT. Supplemented by reference TRBV7-8 and TRBJ2-2, the full variable domain reads GAGVSQSPRYKVAKRGQDVALRCDPISGHVSLFWYQQALGQGPEFLTYFQNEAQLDKSGLPSDRFFAERPEGSVSTLKIQRTQQEDSAVYLCASSLMRGEGGELFFGEGSRLTVL.

V and J are TRBV30 and TRBJ2-1; maybe TRBD2 (6 bases). The CDR3 loop spans 14 amino acids. V lost 5 bases to trimming and J lost 5 bases, with 16 bases between them. Germline CDR1 is GTSNPN and CDR2 is SVGIG (reference sequence). The chain's CDR3 is CAWHRDSHHNEQFF. DNA for the CDR3: TGTGCCTGGCACCGGGACTCACACCACAATGAGCAGTTCTTC.

The V and J genes are TRBV5-1 and TRBJ1-3; no firm D call. Germline V CDR1 and CDR2: SGHRS, YFSETQ. The CDR3 runs 16 residues. Trimming pared 0 bases from V and 0 bases from J, leaving 10 bases between. The CDR3 sequence: CASSLGAPTSGNTIYF. The CDR3 coding sequence is TGCGCCAGCAGCTTGGGGGCGCCAACCTCTGGAAACACCATATATTTT. Full variable domain (remainder filled in from reference TRBV5-1 and TRBJ1-3): KAGVTQTPRYLIKTRGQQVTLSCSPISGHRSVSWYQQTPGQGLQFLFEYFSETQRNKGNFPGRFSGRQFSNSRSEMNVSTLELGDSALYLCASSLGAPTSGNTIYFGEGSWLTVV.

V and J are TRBV21-1 and TRBJ2-1; the D segment call TRBD2 is taken from the table without a DNA check. TRBV21-1 is listed as a pseudogene. CDR3 size: 16 residues. The CDR3 DNA reads as TGTGCCAGCAGCAAAGGAAGCGGGAGGGCCTACAATGAGCAGTTCTTC. Translated: CASSKGSGRAYNEQFF.

V and J are TRBV19 and TRBJ2-3, with TRBD2 matching over 9 bases. Germline lookup yields CDR1 LNHDA and CDR2 SQIVND (reference sequence). CDR3 length equals 16 residues. With V trimmed by 2 bases and J by 0 bases, 3 bases remained unmatched. CDR3 DNA: TGTGCCAGTAGTATAACTAGCGGGCTGAGCACAGATACGCAGTATTTT. The encoded protein is CASSITSGLSTDTQYF. Full variable domain (outside the CDR3, taken from reference TRBV19 and TRBJ2-3): DGGITQSPKYLFRKEGQNVTLSCEQNLNHDAMYWYRQDPGQGLRLIYYSQIVNDFQKGDIAEGYSVSREKKESFPLTVTSAQKNPTAFYLCASSITSGLSTDTQYFGPGTRLTVL.

The chain uses TRBV28 and TRBJ1-5; D possibly corresponds to TRBD1 (6 bases). V lost 4 bases and J lost 8, with 15 bases in between. This CDR3 contains 14 residues. Looked up from germline, CDR1 is MDHEN and CDR2 is SYDVKM. CDR3 bases: TGTGCCAGCAGTTCTACAGGGACGGTGAAGCCCCAGCATTTT. This translates into CASSSTGTVKPQHF. The full variable domain, rest sourced from reference TRBV28 and TRBJ1-5, is DVKVTQSSRYLVKRTGEKVFLECVQDMDHENMFWYRQDPGLGLRLIYFSYDVKMKEKGDIPEGYSVSREKKERFSLILESASTNQTSMYLCASSSTGTVKPQHFGDGTRLSIL.

This rearrangement joins TRBV9 to TRBJ2-2; D is possibly TRBD1 (7 bases). V was cut by 4 bases and J by 8 bases, with 18 bases left in between. The CDR3 runs 15 residues. Germline CDR1 SGDLS, CDR2 YYNGEE. DNA for the CDR3: TGTGCCAGCAGCTCCCAGGGGGGCCTTACGGGGGAGCTGTTTTTT. Amino acid sequence: CASSSQGGLTGELFF. Full variable domain (remainder filled in from reference TRBV9 and TRBJ2-2): DSGVTQTPKHLITATGQRVTLRCSPRSGDLSVYWYQQSLDQGLQFLIQYYNGEERAKGNILERFSAQQFPDLHSELNLSSLELGDSALYFCASSSQGGLTGELFFGEGSRLTVL.

The rearrangement joins TRBV7-8 to TRBJ2-7; the match to TRBD1 covers 10 bases. V shed 4 bases and J 3 bases; nucleotides not matched to a gene: 6. Per germline, CDR1 SGHVS and CDR2 FQNEAQ. This CDR3 is 15 amino acids long. The DNA for the CDR3 is TGTGCCAGCAGCTCCCGGACAGGGGGAGACTACGAGCAGTACTTC. It is translated as CASSSRTGGDYEQYF.

This clone was observed once. The rearrangement uses TRBV28 and TRBJ1-5; D gene unclear. This CDR3 has 16 amino acids. V was shortened by 4 bases and J by 6 bases, with 19 bases between the two germline ends. Germline V gene lookup returns CDR1 MDHEN and CDR2 SYDVKM. The CDR3 DNA reads TGTGCCAGCAGTTACCCTTCCGTGAGGGATACTCAGCCCCAGCATTTT. Translated: CASSYPSVRDTQPQHF.

This clone was counted between two and nine times. The chain combines TRBV5-1 with TRBJ2-5; 9 bases align to TRBD2. V lost 4 bases and J lost 4; bases outside the gene matches: 5. The CDR3 sequence is 14 residues long. Germline CDR1 reads SGHRS; CDR2 reads YFSETQ. Here the CDR3 reads CASSAGGGAETQYF. In nucleotides, the CDR3 is TGCGCCAGCAGCGCGGGCGGGGGGGCAGAGACCCAGTACTTC.

The rearrangement uses TRBV6-1 and TRBJ2-5, with D perhaps matching TRBD1 (5 bases). Germline-derived CDR1 and CDR2 are MNHNS and SASEGT. CDR3 size: 13 residues. Trimming cost V 6 bases and J 6 bases, with 14 bases left between them. CDR3 amino acids: CASRTQGRKTQYF. The CDR3 region has the DNA TGTGCCAGCAGAACGCAGGGTAGGAAGACCCAGTACTTC.

In its sample, this clone was seen many times. J is TRBJ2-2 and V is TRBV10-2, with D perhaps being TRBD1 or TRBD2 (6 bases each). V lost 9 bases and J 7 bases, leaving 24 bases between the germline ends. In germline, CDR1 is WSHSY, CDR2 SAAADI. The CDR3 is 16 amino acids. The CDR3 is CASKKAGTQGGGELFF. The CDR3 coding sequence is TGCGCCAGTAAAAAAGCCGGGACACAGGGAGGCGGGGAGCTGTTTTTT.

The V and J genes are TRBV29-1 and TRBJ2-5; D is uncertain. Germline CDR1 is SQVTM and CDR2 is ANQGSEA. The germline V and J ends were trimmed by 4 bases and 5 bases, with 8 bases remaining between them. This CDR3 region has 11 residues. The CDR3: CSVVLTETQYF. The DNA of the CDR3 is TGCAGCGTTGTACTCACTGAGACCCAGTACTTC.

This chain's CDR3 is CASSQPSDRGLYGYTF. The CDR3 nucleotides are TGTGCCAGCAGCCAACCATCGGACAGGGGGCTATATGGCTACACCTTC. The chain carries TRBV4-2 and TRBJ1-2; 11 nucleotides agree with TRBD1. Germline V gives CDR1 LGHNA, CDR2 YNFKEQ. The V and J ends lost 2 bases and 5 bases, in that order; junction bases with no gene match: 7. This CDR3 contains 16 residues.

This chain uses TRBV27 with TRBJ2-2, with a weak D call TRBD1 (6 bases). Per germline, CDR1 MNHEY and CDR2 SMNVEV (reference sequence). V gave up 4 bases and J gave up 0 bases, with 18 bases separating them. The CDR3 length is 18 residues. The DNA for the CDR3 is TGTGCCAGCAGTTACGGGCTGGGGACAATCGCGAACACCGGGGAGCTGTTTTTT. Protein: CASSYGLGTIANTGELFF.

The V gene is TRBV5-1, the J gene TRBJ2-5; maybe TRBD1 (6 bases). Trimming left V 3 bases short and J 2 bases short, with 14 bases between. This CDR3 spans 15 amino acids. Germline CDR1 reads SGHRS; CDR2 reads YFSETQ. CDR3 coding DNA: TGCGCCAGCAGCTACAGACCAGGGGTTCAAGAGACCCAGTACTTC. Its protein product is CASSYRPGVQETQYF.

This chain connects TRBV29-1 to TRBJ2-2; weak D call: TRBD2 (6 bases). The V end was cut by 5 bases, the J end by 7 bases, with 17 bases between. The CDR3 runs 14 residues. Germline CDR1 reads SQVTM; CDR2 reads ANQGSEA. The CDR3 DNA is TGCAGCGTTAGGAACCGAACTAGCTACGGGGAGCTGTTTTTT. It is translated as CSVRNRTSYGELFF.

This chain links TRBV9 with TRBJ1-3, with D possibly matching TRBD1 (5 bases). Trimming took off 2 bases at V and 8 bases at J, with 17 bases between the two ends. CDR3 length: 15 amino acids. CDR1 and CDR2 from the germline V gene are SGDLS and YYNGEE. CDR3 region: CASSVGTVSGDTIYF. As DNA, the CDR3 is TGTGCCAGCAGCGTGGGGACGGTATCGGGGGACACCATATATTTT.

The gene calls are TRBV7-2 and TRBJ2-1; a weak D match, TRBD2 (5 bases). This CDR3 is built from 15 residues. In germline, CDR1 is SGHTA, CDR2 FQGNSA. V was clipped by 4 bases and J by 4 bases, with 14 bases between them. The CDR3 loop reads CASSSWTGLYNEQFF. CDR3 nucleotides: TGTGCCAGCAGCTCATGGACTGGATTATACAATGAGCAGTTCTTC.

The chain uses TRBV5-1 and TRBJ2-3, with 9 bases aligning to TRBD1. Unmatched junction bases numbered 6, after V lost 3 bases and J lost 4 bases. Germline V gene data show CDR1 as SGHRS and CDR2 as YFSETQ. The CDR3 is 15 residues long. The CDR3 region has the DNA TGCGCCAGCAGCTCCCGGGACAGGGAGGCAGATACGCAGTATTTT. It specifies CASSSRDREADTQYF. Complete variable domain (other parts from reference TRBV5-1 and TRBJ2-3): KAGVTQTPRYLIKTRGQQVTLSCSPISGHRSVSWYQQTPGQGLQFLFEYFSETQRNKGNFPGRFSGRQFSNSRSEMNVSTLELGDSALYLCASSSRDREADTQYFGPGTRLTVL.

A word on this clone: Possible read error: a much larger clone is one base away. The same CDR3 is also encoded by other DNA sequences in this sample. The V call is TRBV1, the J call TRBJ2-5; the DNA was not compared with TRBD2, the D call given in the table. TRBV1 is noted as a pseudogene. The CDR3 has 14 residues. The chain's CDR3 is CTPSSGSGRETQYF. The CDR3 DNA sequence: TGCACTCCTTCTAGTGGGAGCGGGAGAGAGACCCAGTACTTC.

This sequence joins TRBV6-5 and TRBJ2-1; D is ambiguous. V lost 6 bases to trimming and J lost 5 bases, with 17 bases between them. Germline CDR1 MNHEY, CDR2 SVGAGI. This CDR3 spans 15 amino acids. The CDR3 bases are TGTGCCAGCAGCCCTACACTATCGCGGAACAATGAGCAGTTCTTC. It specifies CASSPTLSRNNEQFF.